Detailed here is one T cell receptor beta chain. The antigen is not known. Researchers ran the PCR with 60 Vbeta and 13 Jbeta primers. Libraries were prepared by immunoSEQ multiplex PCR; TCRdb keeps only in-frame clonotypes and omits some of them. Of about 160,000 clones detected, roughly 77% appear once; the ten largest clones hold 3.5%. V lost 7 bases, J lost 6 bases, and 11 bases stayed unmatched. This CDR3 region has 15 residues. Germline V gene sequence: CDR1 MDHEN, CDR2 SYDVKM. This sample was included in a study of cytomegalovirus exposure and HLA in healthy donors. Study-wide results and caveats: Solely CMV serostatus was available to characterize immune exposure.

This chain links TRBV28 with TRBJ2-2, with 7 bases aligning to TRBD2. The clonotype originates from a human donor in good health. Sequencing was performed on PBMCs. CDR3 sequence (DNA): TGTGCCAGCACACAGGTGGGAGGGCCGCCCGGGGAGCTGTTTTTT. Protein product: CASTQVGGPPGELFF. The whole variable domain, filled in from reference TRBV28 and TRBJ2-2, reads DVKVTQSSRYLVKRTGEKVFLECVQDMDHENMFWYRQDPGLGLRLIYFSYDVKMKEKGDIPEGYSVSREKKERFSLILESASTNQTSMYLCASTQVGGPPGELFFGEGSRLTVL.